This T cell receptor (beta chain) was sequenced in a study of lymphopenia after photon versus proton radiotherapy. The V and J ends lost 4 bases and 8 bases respectively, with 20 bases between them. Germline lookup yields CDR1 SGHTA and CDR2 FQGNSA. This CDR3 has 16 amino acids. This clone was observed a few times. Its antigen remains unknown. Study-level points and caveats: Only patients who died were analyzed for survival; proton advantage is unproven.

Some clones are missing from TCRdb's copy, which holds only in-frame ones; the method was immunoSEQ multiplex PCR. The sample consists of around 29,000 clones, 84% of them appearing once. The source of this sequence is a woman aged 70-85 years with pancreatic cancer. Sample: peripheral blood, taken from a patient treated with proton-based radiotherapy. The rearrangement joins TRBV7-2 to TRBJ2-2, with D perhaps matching TRBD1 or TRBD2 (6 bases each). The chain's CDR3 is CASSSPGVRGRGELFF. The CDR3 nucleotides are TGTGCCAGCAGCTCACCGGGCGTTAGGGGGAGGGGGGAGCTGTTTTTT.